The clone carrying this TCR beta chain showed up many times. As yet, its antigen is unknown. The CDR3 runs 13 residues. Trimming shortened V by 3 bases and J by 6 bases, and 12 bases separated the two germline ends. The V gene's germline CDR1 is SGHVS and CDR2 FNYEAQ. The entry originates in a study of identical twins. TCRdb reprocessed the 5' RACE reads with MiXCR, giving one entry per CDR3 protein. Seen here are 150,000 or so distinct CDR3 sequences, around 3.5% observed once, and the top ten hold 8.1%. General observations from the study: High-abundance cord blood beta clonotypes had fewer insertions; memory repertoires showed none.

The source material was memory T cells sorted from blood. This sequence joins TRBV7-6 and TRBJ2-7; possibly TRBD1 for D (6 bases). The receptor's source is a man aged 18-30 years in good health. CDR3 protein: CASSFGRGSEQYF. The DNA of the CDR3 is TGTGCCAGCAGCTTTGGCAGGGGAAGCGAGCAGTACTTC.